The present T cell receptor beta chain was sequenced within a study of blood T cell repertoires in COVID-19. Study-wide context: Whether acute or convalescent, the COVID-19 samples came from the United States, Italy and Spain. T cells, B-cell-depleted T cells, or PBMCs provided the cDNA or gDNA that served as material.

Original methodology: Reference gene primer amplification gave estimated nucleated cell counts. Data came from immunoSEQ multiplex PCR; TCRdb stores just in-frame clones and leaves some out. V, J and clone size reflect that table, while D and trimming were determined from the DNA. This sample has about 240,000 clones, with around 87% found just once. This clone was counted once. Looked up from germline, CDR1 is LGHNA and CDR2 is YSLEER. With 2 bases removed from V and 2 bases from J, the gap between germline ends came to 23 bases. CDR3 length equals 19 residues. This chain connects TRBV4-3 to TRBJ2-3, with D possibly being TRBD2 (6 bases). This TCR was sampled from a woman between 65 and 79 years old with active or convalescent COVID-19. Sequencing input: peripheral blood. The DNA of the CDR3 is TGCGCCAGCAGCCAAAGGTTAGGGTTATCCGGGGGTTACACAGATACGCAGTATTTT. This gives the protein CASSQRLGLSGGYTDTQYF.